A selection of T cell receptor beta chains follows, all from one sample in a study of spatial heterogeneity in lung cancer. MiXCR was run by TCRdb on the 5' RACE reads, yielding one entry per CDR3 protein. The data show some 25,000 distinct CDR3 sequences, around 6.9% seen once. The source material was lung tumor tissue, sampled at surgery. Receptors originate from a male donor with early-stage non-small cell lung cancer. Both conserved end residues are part of each CDR3. Each record gives: clone size, D gene, V gene, J gene, CDR3 DNA, CDR3 protein. D genes are given only for firm matches. The listing skips clone size in some rows; elsewhere it reads once, few, many or a size class.

>many|NA|TRBV20-1|TRBJ1-2
TGCAGTGCTGCCCGGGAGGTATATGGCTACACCTTC
CSAAREVYGYTF
>many|NA|TRBV7-2|TRBJ2-5
TGTGCCAGCAGCTTAGTAGGGGGGGAGACCCAGTACTTC
CASSLVGGETQYF
>few|NA|TRBV7-9|TRBJ1-1
TGTGCCAGCAGCGGAGGGAACACTGAAGCTTTCTTT
CASSGGNTEAFF
>many|NA|TRBV27|TRBJ1-5
TGTGCCAGCAGCCCCAACAGGGTCCAGCCCCAGCATTTT
CASSPNRVQPQHF
>NA|TRBD1|TRBV7-8|TRBJ2-7
TGTGCCAGCAGCTTTGGGACAGGGAGCTCCTACGAGCAGTACTTC
CASSFGTGSSYEQYF
>many|TRBD1|TRBV12-3/TRBV12-4|TRBJ1-4
TGTGCCAGCAGTTCCTCGAGGACAGGGGGCCGTGAAAAACTGTTTTTT
CASSSSRTGGREKLFF
>many|NA|TRBV29-1|TRBJ2-1
TGCAGCGTTTCAACAGACTACAATGAGCAGTTCTTC
CSVSTDYNEQFF
>many|NA|TRBV6-2/TRBV6-3|TRBJ1-2
TGTGCCAGCGGGGTCTATGGCTACACCTTC
CASGVYGYTF
>few|NA|TRBV7-2|TRBJ2-1
TGTGCCAGCACCTTCACAGAGGGGAATGAGCAGTTCTTC
CASTFTEGNEQFF
>many|NA|TRBV2|TRBJ2-2
TGTGCCAGCAGGCAGGGAGCCGCCGGGGAGCTGTTTTTT
CASRQGAAGELFF
>NA|NA|TRBV18|TRBJ1-1
TGTGCCAGCTCACCCCTTGAGAACACTGAAGCTTTCTTT
CASSPLENTEAFF
>medium-sized|TRBD1|TRBV5-1|TRBJ1-1
TGCGCCAGCAGCGGGCGGACAGGGTATGCTGAAGCTTTCTTT
CASSGRTGYAEAFF
>many|TRBD1|TRBV28|TRBJ1-6
TGTGCCAGCAGCCTAAGGACAGGATCCTATAATTCACCCCTCCACTTT
CASSLRTGSYNSPLHF
>many|TRBD2|TRBV15|TRBJ2-3
TGTGCCACCAGCAGAGATCGGGCGGGGGTAGGAGATACGCAGTATTTT
CATSRDRAGVGDTQYF
>many|TRBD1|TRBV6-2/TRBV6-3|TRBJ1-1
TGTGCCAGCAGTTACGAGACAGGGGGCTTTAAGACTGAAGCTTTCTTT
CASSYETGGFKTEAFF
>few|NA|TRBV20-1|TRBJ2-1
TGCAGTGCTAGCAACTTCCAGTCCTACAATGAGCAGTTCTTC
CSASNFQSYNEQFF
>many|NA|TRBV5-1|TRBJ2-2
TGCGCCAGCAGCTTGGATCAGATCAACACCGGGGAGCTGTTTTTT
CASSLDQINTGELFF
>few|NA|TRBV10-2|TRBJ1-2
TGCGCCAGCAGTGAGTCTTTTTTCAGAACCAGAGACGGCTACACCTTC
CASSESFFRTRDGYTF
>medium-sized|NA|TRBV9|TRBJ2-3
TGTGCCAGCAGCGTAGCAGTTAGGACAGATACGCAGTATTTT
CASSVAVRTDTQYF
>many|NA|TRBV5-1|TRBJ1-1
TGCGCCAGCAGCAAGGGGCTGAACACTGAAGCTTTCTTT
CASSKGLNTEAFF
>many|NA|TRBV25-1|TRBJ2-7
TGTGCCAGCAGTGAGTCCGGCGGGACCCGACCCTACGAGCAGTACTTC
CASSESGGTRPYEQYF
>many|TRBD1|TRBV20-1|TRBJ2-3
TGCAGTGCTAGAGATCAGGGGGCGGTAGAGCAGTATTTT
CSARDQGAVEQYF
>few|NA|TRBV4-2|TRBJ2-7
TGTGCCAGCAGCCAGTCACCAGGGTACGAGCAGTACTTC
CASSQSPGYEQYF
>many|TRBD1|TRBV6-2/TRBV6-3|TRBJ2-3
TGTGCCAGCAGTCCCTGGACAGGGCCCCGGTCAACAGATACGCAGTATTTT
CASSPWTGPRSTDTQYF
>few|NA|TRBV6-1|TRBJ2-3
TGTGCCAGCAGTGAAGTGAAGGGCGGCACGCAGTATTTT
CASSEVKGGTQYF
>many|NA|TRBV7-9|TRBJ1-5
TGTGCCAGCAGCTTAGGGACGGGATTTAATCAGCCCCAGCATTTT
CASSLGTGFNQPQHF
>medium-sized|NA|TRBV20-1|TRBJ2-7
TGCAGTGCTAGTCCCGACAGGACCCCCTACGAGCAGTACTTC
CSASPDRTPYEQYF
>many|TRBD1|TRBV3-1|TRBJ1-5
TGTGCCAGCAGCCGGACAGGGCCGGATCAGCCCCAGCATTTT
CASSRTGPDQPQHF
>NA|NA|TRBV6-6|TRBJ1-2
TGTGCCAGCAGCCCGGACAGTATTCAAGGCTACACCTTC
CASSPDSIQGYTF
>few|NA|TRBV5-1|TRBJ2-3
TGCGCCAGCAGAGACGGGCCCGGGGATACGCAGTATTTT
CASRDGPGDTQYF
>many|NA|TRBV29-1|TRBJ1-1
TGCAGCGTAGGAGAGGGGAACACTGAAGCTTTCTTT
CSVGEGNTEAFF
>few|NA|TRBV20-1|TRBJ1-6
TGCAGTGCTAGAGGACTGGATAATTCACCCCTCCACTTT
CSARGLDNSPLHF
>many|TRBD1|TRBV4-3|TRBJ2-3
TGCGCCAGCAGCCAAGAGGGGACAGGGGCATGGGATACGCAGTATTTT
CASSQEGTGAWDTQYF
>NA|NA|TRBV5-1|TRBJ2-3
TGCGCCAGCAGCTTGGGAAGGGGCGGGACGCAGTATTTT
CASSLGRGGTQYF
>many|NA|TRBV6-5|TRBJ2-2
TGTGCCAGCACCCGAAACAGGGACATCGGGGAGCTGTTTTTT
CASTRNRDIGELFF
>many|NA|TRBV4-2|TRBJ1-4
TGTGCCAGCAGCCTAAGACAGGCCGTTAATGAAAAACTGTTTTTT
CASSLRQAVNEKLFF
>many|NA|TRBV28|TRBJ1-5
TGTGCCAGCAACCCGGAGGAGGGGCAGCCCCAGCATTTT
CASNPEEGQPQHF
>many|NA|TRBV7-2|TRBJ1-5
TGTGCCAGCAGCTTAAAAGGAGATCAGCCCCAGCATTTT
CASSLKGDQPQHF
>many|NA|TRBV5-5|TRBJ2-2
TGTGCCAGCTCCTGGGGTAGCGCCCTGAACACCGGGGAGCTGTTTTTT
CASSWGSALNTGELFF
>many|TRBD1|TRBV7-2|TRBJ1-4
TGTGCCAGCAGCCGACGGACAGGATCAACTAATGAAAAACTGTTTTTT
CASSRRTGSTNEKLFF
>NA|NA|TRBV3-1|TRBJ2-5
TGTGTCAGCAGCCAAGGGACACTAGAGACCCAGTACTTC
CVSSQGTLETQYF
>many|NA|TRBV7-2|TRBJ2-1
TGTGCCAGCAGCTTAGTCTGGTCTCTGGGGCACAATGAGCAGTTCTTC
CASSLVWSLGHNEQFF
>NA|NA|TRBV20-1|TRBJ1-1
TGCAGTGCTAGAGATAGTGGTGGGCAGGGTACAGCTTTCTTT
CSARDSGGQGTAFF
>NA|TRBD1|TRBV20-1|TRBJ2-3
TGCAGTGCTGCCGGGACAGGGATAGATACGCAGTATTTT
CSAAGTGIDTQYF